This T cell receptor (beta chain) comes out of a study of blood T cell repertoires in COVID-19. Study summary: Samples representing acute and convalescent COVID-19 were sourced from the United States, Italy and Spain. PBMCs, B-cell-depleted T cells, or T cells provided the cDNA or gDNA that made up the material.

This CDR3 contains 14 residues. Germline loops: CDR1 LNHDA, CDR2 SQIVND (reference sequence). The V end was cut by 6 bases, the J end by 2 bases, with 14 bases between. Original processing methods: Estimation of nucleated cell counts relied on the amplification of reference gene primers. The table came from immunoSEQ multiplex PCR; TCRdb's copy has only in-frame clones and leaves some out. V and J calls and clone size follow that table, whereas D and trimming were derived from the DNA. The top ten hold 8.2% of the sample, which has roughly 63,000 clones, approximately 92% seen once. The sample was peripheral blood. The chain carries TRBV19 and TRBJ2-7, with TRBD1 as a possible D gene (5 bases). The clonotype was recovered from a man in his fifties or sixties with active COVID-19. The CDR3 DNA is TGTGCCAGTAGGTTGGGGAAAGGGGCCTACGAGCAGTACTTC. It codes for CASRLGKGAYEQYF.